This T cell receptor beta chain is drawn from a study of Tregs in tolerant kidney transplant recipients. In regard to this clone: Its antigen is currently unknown. The read stops 3 residues short of the end of the CDR3; the missing end is completed from the germline J gene.

Study results and limitations: Validation in larger populations is needed because few patients were studied.

This CDR3 is 13 amino acids long. The ends were cut back, 1 base at V and 4 bases at J, with 5 bases in the middle. Germline V gene data show CDR1 as MNHNS and CDR2 as SASEGT. Assay used: immunoSEQ multiplex PCR; TCRdb lists only in-frame clones, some missing. There are tens of thousands of clones in the sample, with approximately 0.81% held by the top ten. The rearrangement links TRBV6-1 to TRBJ1-3; D gene uncertain. This clonotype originated in a human donor who received a combined kidney and bone marrow transplant. Sequencing was performed on CD4+ T cells from blood, taken before the transplant. This CDR3 reads CASSEDTGNTIYF. CDR3 DNA, as far as it was read: TGTGCCAGCAGTGAAGATACAGGAAACACC.